This passage covers 5 T cell receptor beta chains from one sample sequenced in a study of beta chain features in type 1 diabetes (dated by TCRdb to 2016 to 2018). Receptors were amplified or captured by the immunoSEQ multiplex PCR assay. The entire isolated RNA was reverse transcribed using the High Capacity cDNA Reverse Transcription Kit, and thus expressed TCRB transcripts were sequenced. Here the immuneACCESS table is served through TCRdb, limited to in-frame sequences with V and J called. Missing clones are a known gap in these copies; in checked studies unresolved V genes cover under half, and the rest lacks a known reason. This sample gives 150,000 or so clones in total; about a tenth of them show up just once. Of the sample, approximately 0.68% is held by the ten largest clones. The material sequenced was central memory CD4+ T cells from blood. The source of these receptors is a man aged 18 to 29 in good health.

This clone was observed many times. The chain employs TRBV7-9 and TRBJ1-1, with D possibly being TRBD1 (6 bases). CDR1 and CDR2 from the germline V gene are SEHNR and FQNEAQ (reference sequence). The germline V and J ends were trimmed by 1 base and 8 bases, with 11 bases remaining between them. The CDR3 extends over 13 amino acids. The CDR3 loop reads CASSLEGHGEAFF. The CDR3 coding sequence is TGTGCCAGCAGCTTAGAGGGACACGGGGAAGCTTTCTTT.

The chain links TRBV13 to TRBJ1-1; TRBD1 aligns across 9 bases. Germline CDR1 is PRHDT and CDR2 is FYEKMQ (reference sequence). The CDR3 has 14 amino acids. Germline trimming cut 5 bases from V and 5 bases from J; bases unmatched to any gene: 6. Here the CDR3 DNA reads TGTGCCAGCAGCGGAAACAGGGGGCAAACTGAAGCTTTCTTT. Its translation: CASSGNRGQTEAFF.

The V and J genes are TRBV7-9 and TRBJ1-5; 9 bases match TRBD1. J gave up 4 bases and V 0 bases, and 1 base lay outside the gene matches. CDR1 is SEHNR, CDR2 FQNEAQ, per germline (reference sequence). CDR3 length: 15 amino acids. The chain's CDR3 is CASSLAGQGNQPQHF. The CDR3 DNA reads TGTGCCAGCAGCTTAGCGGGACAGGGAAATCAGCCCCAGCATTTT.

V and J are TRBV9 and TRBJ1-1; TRBD1 agrees at 7 bases. CDR1 is SGDLS, CDR2 YYNGEE, per germline. Trimming at V came to 0 bases and at J to 4 bases, leaving 3 bases not matched to a gene. CDR3 size: 14 residues. CDR3 sequence reads: CASSVVGQFTEAFF. In DNA form, the CDR3 reads TGTGCCAGCAGCGTAGTGGGACAGTTCACTGAAGCTTTCTTT.

This clone was found a few times. The chain uses TRBV30 and TRBJ2-1; TRBD2 aligns across 12 bases. Per the germline V gene, CDR1 is GTSNPN and CDR2 is SVGIG (reference sequence). This CDR3 has 14 residues. The junction had 11 bases not matched to a gene; V was cut back by 2 bases and J by 15 bases. In DNA, the CDR3 is TGTGCCTGGAGTCACGGACTAGCGGGGTCAAGGGGGTTCTTC. It is translated as CAWSHGLAGSRGFF.